One and the same sample provided the 20 T cell receptor beta chains below, sequenced in a study of cytomegalovirus exposure and HLA in healthy donors. Vbeta (60) and Jbeta (13) primers were used in the PCR. Some clones are missing from TCRdb's copy, which holds only in-frame ones; the method was immunoSEQ multiplex PCR. There are around 130,000 clones in the sample; over 75% occur only once, and 1.5% to 2% lies in the top ten. The sequenced sample consisted of PBMCs. These receptors were taken from a boy under 18 in good health and CMV-seronegative.

The chain joins TRBV27 to TRBJ2-7; D perhaps matches TRBD2 (5 bases). The ends were cut back, 6 bases at V and 2 bases at J, with 8 bases in the middle. The CDR3 extends over 12 amino acids. The germline gives CDR1 MNHEY, CDR2 SMNVEV (reference sequence). Here the CDR3 reads CASSPGTYEQYF. In nucleotides, the CDR3 is TGTGCCAGCAGCCCCGGGACCTACGAGCAGTACTTC.

The rearrangement uses TRBV9 and TRBJ2-2; 8 bases align to TRBD2. The CDR3 runs 15 residues. CDR1 and CDR2 (germline): SGDLS, YYNGEE. The trim removed 4 bases at V and 7 bases at J, leaving 9 bases unmatched. Here the CDR3 reads CASSSGGGAVGELFF. CDR3 DNA: TGTGCCAGCAGCTCGGGGGGGGGCGCGGTCGGGGAGCTGTTTTTT.

The chain links TRBV15 to TRBJ2-7, with D tentatively TRBD2 (6 bases). The length of the CDR3 is 15 residues. Germline CDR1 and CDR2: LNHNV and YYDKDF (reference sequence). V lost 0 bases to trimming and J lost 2 bases, with 11 bases between them. The CDR3 sequence: CATSREMGGTYEQYF. CDR3 sequence (DNA): TGTGCCACCAGCAGAGAAATGGGAGGAACCTACGAGCAGTACTTC.

J is TRBJ1-5 and V is TRBV28; perhaps TRBD1 as D (5 bases). CDR3 length equals 13 residues. Germline loops: CDR1 MDHEN, CDR2 SYDVKM. Between the trimmed V and J ends, which lost 8 bases and 5 bases, there was a span of 13 bases. The CDR3 loop is CASYPAGHQPQHF. CDR3 nucleotides: TGTGCCAGCTACCCGGCGGGGCATCAGCCCCAGCATTTT.

The chain carries TRBV12-5 and TRBJ1-2; no clear D gene. The ends were cut back, 2 bases at V and 5 bases at J, with 9 bases in the middle. From germline, CDR1 is LGHNT and CDR2 FRNRAP. The CDR3 spans 13 residues. The CDR3, as DNA: TGTGCTAGTGGTTTGCCACCCCAGTATGGCTACACCTTC. Its protein product is CASGLPPQYGYTF.

The chain combines TRBV19 with TRBJ1-4; 8 nucleotides agree with TRBD1. CDR3 length: 15 amino acids. From germline, CDR1 is LNHDA and CDR2 SQIVND (reference sequence). With 1 base clipped from V and 8 bases from J, the junction kept 6 bases outside the gene matches. DNA of the CDR3: TGTGCCAGTAGTATAGCCCGGGACAGGAGGGAAAAACTGTTTTTT. It yields the protein CASSIARDRREKLFF.

The gene calls are TRBV7-9 and TRBJ2-5, with D perhaps matching TRBD2 (6 bases). Looked up from germline, CDR1 is SEHNR and CDR2 is FQNEAQ (reference sequence). The length of the CDR3 is 16 residues. Between the trimmed V and J ends, which lost 6 bases and 2 bases, there was a span of 19 bases. CDR3 sequence: CASRSLAGRKQETQYF. DNA of the CDR3: TGTGCCAGCAGATCTTTAGCAGGGAGGAAACAAGAGACCCAGTACTTC.

The chain recombines TRBV5-4 with TRBJ1-2; TRBD1 agrees at 8 bases. Germline CDR1 is SGHNT and CDR2 is YYREEE (reference sequence). There are 14 residues in the CDR3. V lost 2 bases and J lost 2; bases outside the gene matches: 2. The CDR3 coding sequence is TGTGCCAGCAGCTTAAGGACAGGGAACTATGGCTACACCTTC. Translated, it gives CASSLRTGNYGYTF.

This clone appeared once. The chain uses TRBV19 and TRBJ1-2; 8 bases fit TRBD1. This CDR3 spans 17 amino acids. V dropped 2 bases and J dropped 7; count of bases not matched to a gene: 15. CDR1 and CDR2 (germline): LNHDA, SQIVND (reference sequence). CDR3 in amino acids: CASSIMPRIGQGSGYTF. In DNA form, the CDR3 reads TGTGCCAGTAGTATAATGCCCAGAATCGGACAGGGTAGTGGCTACACCTTC.

The rearrangement links TRBV6-5 to TRBJ2-5; D perhaps matches TRBD2 (5 bases). Germline V gene sequence: CDR1 MNHEY, CDR2 SVGAGI. This CDR3 has 15 residues. Trimming took 1 base from V and 5 from J, leaving 14 bases between them. Here the CDR3 DNA reads TGTGCCAGCAGTTACTTTTCCGGGGAGTGGGAGACCCAGTACTTC. Amino acids: CASSYFSGEWETQYF.

V and J are TRBV4-3 and TRBJ2-1, with D uncertain. Germline CDR1 reads LGHNA; CDR2 reads YSLEER. V dropped 3 bases and J dropped 4 bases, with 7 bases sitting between them. CDR3 length equals 13 residues. The CDR3 DNA sequence: TGCGCCAGCAGCCAGGAGCGTTACAATGAGCAGTTCTTC. Its protein is CASSQERYNEQFF.

The chain couples TRBV6-5 to TRBJ2-7; D possibly corresponds to TRBD2 (5 bases). Germline assignment: CDR1 MNHEY and CDR2 SVGAGI. V lost 6 bases to trimming and J lost 3 bases, with 12 bases between them. This CDR3 region has 13 residues. This CDR3 reads CASSPRGDYEQYF. The CDR3 nucleotides are TGTGCCAGCAGCCCCCGGGGTGACTACGAGCAGTACTTC.

For the CDR3, the DNA is TGTGCCATCAGTGAAGAGGGCACTGAAGCTTTCTTT. Translated, it gives CAISEEGTEAFF. This chain links TRBV10-3 with TRBJ1-1; D gene unclear. CDR3 length: 12 amino acids. V gave up 3 bases and J gave up 4 bases, with 6 bases separating them. Germline lookup yields CDR1 ENHRY and CDR2 SYGVKD.

The chain couples TRBV29-1 to TRBJ1-2; 8 bases are shared with TRBD1. Germline V gene sequence: CDR1 SQVTM, CDR2 ANQGSEA. Trimming at V came to 6 bases and at J to 5 bases, leaving 14 bases not matched to a gene. This CDR3 spans 15 amino acids. CDR3 sequence (DNA): TGCAGCGTACGCACTCCTCAGGGGGCAAAATATGGCTACACCTTC. Its translation: CSVRTPQGAKYGYTF.

The chain joins TRBV6-5 to TRBJ2-3, with 8 bases that match TRBD2. The germline CDR1 and CDR2 sequences are MNHEY and SVGAGI. V shed 0 bases, J shed 1 base, and the junction held 3 bases outside the gene matches. This CDR3 has 16 amino acids. The CDR3 bases are TGTGCCAGCAGTTACTCGCTTAGCGGGGGCACAGATACGCAGTATTTT. This sequence encodes CASSYSLSGGTDTQYF.

This chain links TRBV2 with TRBJ2-1; possible D gene TRBD2, 5 bases. The germline gives CDR1 SNHLY, CDR2 FYNNEI. This CDR3 region has 10 residues. V was clipped by 6 bases and J by 12 bases, with 9 bases between them. Here the CDR3 DNA reads TGTGCCAGCAGGGGAGTAGCGCAGTTCTTC. This codes for CASRGVAQFF. The full variable domain, completed using reference TRBV2 and TRBJ2-1, is EPEVTQTPSHQVTQMGQEVILRCVPISNHLYFYWYRQILGQKVEFLVSFYNNEISEKSEIFDDQFSVERPDGSNFTLKIRSTKLEDSAMYFCASRGVAQFFGPGTRLTVL.

In regard to this clone: The junction and the germline gene differ at one end; a read error may be behind it. The rearrangement links TRBV5-4 to TRBJ2-6; a weak D match, TRBD1 (6 bases). Germline-derived CDR1 and CDR2 are SGHNT and YYREEE (reference sequence). This CDR3 is 20 amino acids long. As DNA, the CDR3 is TGTGCCAGCAGCTTGTTGAGTAGGGACACTAAATCCTCTGGTGCCAACGTCCTGACTTTC. Translation gives CASSLLSRDTKSSGANVLTF. Complete variable domain (other parts from reference TRBV5-4 and TRBJ2-6): ETGVTQSPTHLIKTRGQQVTLRCSSQSGHNTVSWYQQALGQGPQFIFQYYREEENGRGNFPPRFSGLQFPNYSSELNVNALELDDSALYLCASSLLSRDTKSSGANVLTFGAGSRLTVL.

This chain uses TRBV6-1 with TRBJ2-7, with D tentatively TRBD2 (6 bases). This CDR3 contains 11 residues. Trimming removed 6 bases from V and 6 bases from J, with 9 bases in between. Germline assignment: CDR1 MNHNS and CDR2 SASEGT. CDR3 nucleotides: TGTGCCAGCAGGGGAGGCGGCGAGCAGTACTTC. Translation gives CASRGGGEQYF.

This chain joins TRBV5-1 and TRBJ2-7, with 7 bases that match TRBD2. The CDR3 has 14 amino acids. Unmatched junction bases numbered 10, after V lost 2 bases and J lost 8 bases. Germline V gene sequence: CDR1 SGHRS, CDR2 YFSETQ. CDR3 residues: CASSLLASTDQQYF. The CDR3 region has the DNA TGCGCCAGCAGCTTACTAGCGTCAACCGATCAGCAGTACTTC.

The chain couples TRBV18 to TRBJ2-5; no reliable D call. The V end was cut by 3 bases, the J end by 1 base, with 9 bases between. The CDR3 is made up of 14 amino acids. Germline values: CDR1 KGHSH, CDR2 LQKENI. As DNA, the CDR3 is TGTGCCAGCTCACCTCGCACAGTCCAAGAGACCCAGTACTTC. This codes for CASSPRTVQETQYF.